These 32 T cell receptor beta chains originate from one sample sequenced in a study of shared clonotypes between healthy human individuals. CD8 cells regarded as naive lacked CD45RO, were positively chosen for CCR7, and omitted terminally differentiated effector memory CD45RA+ cells. Libraries were prepared by immunoSEQ multiplex PCR; TCRdb keeps only in-frame clonotypes and omits some of them. This table has around 1,900,000 clones, around 95% appearing once. The material sequenced was naive CD8+ T cells from PBMCs. The receptors derive from a man between 18 and 29 years old in good health. Some clones in this sample may be carry-over from other donors' samples.

About this clone: In the same sample, other DNA sequences code for this CDR3. The chain employs TRBV15 and TRBJ2-5; D could derive from TRBD1 or TRBD2 (6 bases each). This CDR3 spans 15 amino acids. The V end was cut by 1 base, the J end by 2 bases, with 11 bases between. Germline V gene data show CDR1 as LNHNV and CDR2 as YYDKDF (reference sequence). CDR3 nucleotide sequence: TGTGCCACCAGCAGAGGGGGGGCAGAGCAAGAGACCCAGTACTTC. Amino acid sequence: CATSRGGAEQETQYF. The whole variable domain, remainder taken from reference TRBV15 and TRBJ2-5, is DAMVIQNPRYQVTQFGKPVTLSCSQTLNHNVMYWYQQKSSQAPKLLFHYYDKDFNNEADTPDNFQSRRPNTSFCFLDIRSPGLGDTAMYLCATSRGGAEQETQYFGPGTRLLVL.

V usage is TRBV25-1 and J usage is TRBJ1-2, with 9 positions matching TRBD1. V was clipped by 3 bases and J by 5 bases; unmatched bases: 7. The germline V gene encodes CDR1 MGHDK and CDR2 SYGVNS. This CDR3 has 15 residues. DNA of the CDR3: TGTGCCAGCAGTGATCACGGGACAGGGCCATATGGCTACACCTTC. Amino acids: CASSDHGTGPYGYTF.

This chain links TRBV11-2 with TRBJ2-5; 7 bases map to TRBD2. The length of the CDR3 is 14 residues. From germline, CDR1 is SGHAT and CDR2 FQNNGV. The V segment lost 4 bases and the J segment 4 bases; nucleotides outside the gene matches: 6. Here the CDR3 reads CASSSSGEGETQYF. The CDR3 DNA reads TGTGCCAGCAGCTCCAGTGGGGAGGGAGAGACCCAGTACTTC. Variable domain in full (rest from reference TRBV11-2 and TRBJ2-5): EAGVAQSPRYKIIEKRQSVAFWCNPISGHATLYWYQQILGQGPKLLIQFQNNGVVDDSQLPKDRFSAERLKGVDSTLKIQPAKLEDSAVYLCASSSSGEGETQYFGPGTRLLVL.

This chain links TRBV27 with TRBJ1-5; D unresolved. The CDR3 has 14 amino acids. Germline lookup yields CDR1 MNHEY and CDR2 SMNVEV (reference sequence). Trimming took off 5 bases at V and 4 bases at J, with 12 bases between the two ends. The CDR3 spells CASSAWEGNQPQHF. CDR3 bases: TGTGCCAGCAGTGCCTGGGAGGGTAATCAGCCCCAGCATTTT.

This sequence joins TRBV7-2 and TRBJ2-1; D might be TRBD1 or TRBD2, each matching 6 bases. The CDR3 extends over 15 amino acids. Germline V gene data show CDR1 as SGHTA and CDR2 as FQGNSA. Trimming pared 1 base from V and 6 bases from J, leaving 13 bases between. The CDR3 sequence: CASSLDGGGGNEQFF. CDR3 in DNA: TGTGCCAGCAGCTTAGACGGAGGGGGTGGCAATGAGCAGTTCTTC.

The gene calls are TRBV5-1 and TRBJ2-5, with D perhaps TRBD2 (5 bases). The germline V gene encodes CDR1 SGHRS and CDR2 YFSETQ. Trimming removed 4 bases at V and 2 bases at J, with 18 bases between. CDR3 length: 16 amino acids. The CDR3 protein is CASSLKTDYVQETQYF. CDR3 nucleotides: TGCGCCAGCAGCCTGAAAACTGACTACGTACAAGAGACCCAGTACTTC.

The chain joins TRBV28 to TRBJ1-1; D perhaps matches TRBD1 (6 bases). V lost 5 bases, J lost 1 base, and 14 bases lay in between. The CDR3 consists of 15 residues. Germline CDR1 is MDHEN and CDR2 is SYDVKM. CDR3 bases: TGTGCCAGCAGTAGCGGACAGAGGAAGAACACTGAAGCTTTCTTT. As protein: CASSSGQRKNTEAFF.

J is TRBJ2-7 and V is TRBV28; 7 positions match TRBD1. After removal of 8 bases from V and 2 bases from J, the junction contained 12 bases not matched to a gene. The CDR3 runs 15 residues. In germline, CDR1 is MDHEN, CDR2 SYDVKM. CDR3 loop: CASQDLSGTAYEQYF. CDR3 coding DNA: TGTGCCAGCCAAGACCTCTCCGGGACAGCCTACGAGCAGTACTTC.

This chain uses TRBV5-1 with TRBJ2-7; the match to TRBD1 covers 7 bases. After removal of 4 bases from V and 2 bases from J, the junction contained 9 bases not matched to a gene. The CDR3 sequence is 15 residues long. Germline V gene lookup returns CDR1 SGHRS and CDR2 YFSETQ. CDR3 coding DNA: TGCGCCAGCAGCACCGGGACAGCCCGGACCTACGAGCAGTACTTC. Its translation is CASSTGTARTYEQYF. Using reference TRBV5-1 and TRBJ2-7 for the parts outside the CDR3, the full variable domain is KAGVTQTPRYLIKTRGQQVTLSCSPISGHRSVSWYQQTPGQGLQFLFEYFSETQRNKGNFPGRFSGRQFSNSRSEMNVSTLELGDSALYLCASSTGTARTYEQYFGPGTRLTVT.

This clone was recorded only once. The rearrangement uses TRBV7-9 and TRBJ1-1; D is unclear. Trimming shortened V by 2 bases and J by 7 bases, and 14 bases separated the two germline ends. Germline lookup yields CDR1 SEHNR and CDR2 FQNEAQ (reference sequence). This CDR3 is built from 14 residues. The CDR3 here is CASSLSRGQIEAFF. The CDR3 bases are TGTGCCAGCAGCTTATCTCGAGGTCAAATTGAAGCTTTCTTT. Full variable domain (missing parts from reference TRBV7-9 and TRBJ1-1): DTGVSQNPRHKITKRGQNVTFRCDPISEHNRLYWYRQTLGQGPEFLTYFQNEAQLEKSRLLSDRFSAERPKGSFSTLEIQRTEQGDSAMYLCASSLSRGQIEAFFGQGTRLTVV.

The chain joins TRBV5-8 to TRBJ2-7; D unclear. V was clipped by 2 bases and J by 0 bases, with 6 bases between them. CDR1 SGHTS and CDR2 YDEGEE come from the germline V gene. The CDR3 has 13 residues. CDR3 DNA: TGTGCCAGCAGCTTTGACACCTCCTACGAGCAGTACTTC. Translating gives CASSFDTSYEQYF.

CDR3 region: CASLSTDLYTGELFF. Written as DNA, the CDR3 is TGCGCCAGCTTATCCACGGACCTGTACACCGGGGAGCTGTTTTTT. V and J are TRBV5-1 and TRBJ2-2; no reliable D call. The CDR3 length is 15 residues. Germline assignment: CDR1 SGHRS and CDR2 YFSETQ. The ends were cut back, 7 bases at V and 3 bases at J, with 16 bases in the middle.

The V call is TRBV14, the J call TRBJ2-5; 8 nucleotides align to TRBD2. The CDR3 consists of 16 residues. With V trimmed by 4 bases and J by 5 bases, 12 bases remained unmatched. The germline V gene has CDR1 SGHDN and CDR2 FVKESK. The CDR3 DNA reads TGTGCCAGCAGCCGCCTGACTAGCGTGTTTGGTGAGACCCAGTACTTC. The encoded protein is CASSRLTSVFGETQYF.

A few counts support this clone. This sequence joins TRBV27 and TRBJ1-2; a possible D gene is TRBD1 (5 bases). Per germline, CDR1 MNHEY and CDR2 SMNVEV (reference sequence). V shed 2 bases and J shed 5 bases, with 12 bases lying between them. The CDR3 has 14 residues. Written as DNA, the CDR3 is TGTGCCAGCAGTTTAAAAGGGGTGGAGTATGGCTACACCTTC. It translates to CASSLKGVEYGYTF.

The chain combines TRBV30 with TRBJ1-2, with 8 bases lining up with TRBD1. With 2 bases clipped from V and 6 bases from J, the junction kept 8 bases outside the gene matches. This CDR3 region has 14 residues. The germline V gene has CDR1 GTSNPN and CDR2 SVGIG (reference sequence). CDR3 nucleotide sequence: TGTGCCTGGAGTAAACTGTCAGGGGGCGATGGCTACACCTTC. Residues: CAWSKLSGGDGYTF.

The V gene is TRBV7-9, the J gene TRBJ2-1; the match to TRBD1 covers 9 bases. The CDR3 contains 17 residues. V was clipped by 6 bases and J by 7 bases; unmatched bases: 16. CDR1 and CDR2 from the germline V gene are SEHNR and FQNEAQ (reference sequence). In DNA, the CDR3 is TGTGCCAGCAGAACCCCGTTGGGGGGACAGGGTCTAAATGAGCAGTTCTTC. This translates into CASRTPLGGQGLNEQFF.

The chain employs TRBV5-8 and TRBJ2-7, with D unresolved. V lost 4 bases, J lost 2 bases, and 13 bases lay in between. CDR1 SGHTS and CDR2 YDEGEE come from the germline V gene. CDR3 length: 14 residues. In DNA, the CDR3 is TGTGCCAGCAGCGGTGGGCGGCAGGCCTACGAGCAGTACTTC. Protein product: CASSGGRQAYEQYF.

The chain is built from TRBV28 and TRBJ2-7; D perhaps matches TRBD1 (5 bases). CDR3 length: 13 amino acids. The V gene lost 7 bases and the J gene lost 4 bases, with 14 bases spanning the gap. Germline CDR1 and CDR2: MDHEN and SYDVKM. Here the CDR3 reads CASNEARAYEQYF. DNA of the CDR3: TGTGCCAGCAACGAGGCCAGGGCTTACGAGCAGTACTTC.

The chain carries TRBV27 and TRBJ2-7; TRBD1 or TRBD2 may be the D gene (5 bases each). Trimming removed 2 bases from V and 5 bases from J, with 10 bases in between. Germline lookup yields CDR1 MNHEY and CDR2 SMNVEV (reference sequence). This CDR3 is 13 amino acids long. The CDR3 spells CASSLIEGHEQYF. In nucleotides, the CDR3 is TGTGCCAGCAGTTTAATAGAGGGACACGAGCAGTACTTC.

The rearrangement uses TRBV10-3 and TRBJ1-2, with D possibly being TRBD1 (6 bases). The CDR3 totals 15 residues. The germline CDR1 and CDR2 sequences are ENHRY and SYGVKD. Trimming took off 6 bases at V and 5 bases at J, with 19 bases between the two ends. CDR3 amino acids: CAIRPAGGGGYGYTF. CDR3 sequence (DNA): TGTGCCATCAGACCCGCGGGGGGCGGTGGGTATGGCTACACCTTC.

The chain combines TRBV5-1 with TRBJ2-7, with D possibly TRBD2 on 5 matching bases. Per the germline V gene, CDR1 is SGHRS and CDR2 is YFSETQ. CDR3 length: 16 amino acids. The germline V and J ends were trimmed by 4 bases and 1 base, with 18 bases remaining between them. The CDR3 spells CASSPRLVQRSYEQYF. The CDR3 DNA sequence: TGCGCCAGCAGCCCCAGGTTGGTCCAGCGGTCCTACGAGCAGTACTTC.

The chain couples TRBV30 to TRBJ1-1; D gene uncertain. V gave up 0 bases and J gave up 0 bases, with 11 bases separating them. The CDR3 covers 15 residues. CDR1 and CDR2 (germline): GTSNPN, SVGIG (reference sequence). For the CDR3, the DNA is TGTGCCTGGAGTGTACTGCCGATTATGAACACTGAAGCTTTCTTT. It encodes CAWSVLPIMNTEAFF.

The chain recombines TRBV2 with TRBJ2-4; D might be TRBD1 (6 bases). Trimming took off 6 bases at V and 0 bases at J, with 15 bases between the two ends. This CDR3 region has 16 residues. From germline, CDR1 is SNHLY and CDR2 FYNNEI. In DNA, the CDR3 is TGTGCCAGCAGCCCTCGACAGGTGATAGCCAAAAACATTCAGTACTTC. Amino acids: CASSPRQVIAKNIQYF.

The chain joins TRBV7-2 to TRBJ1-5; D possibly corresponds to TRBD1 (5 bases). Per germline, CDR1 SGHTA and CDR2 FQGNSA. The length of the CDR3 is 16 residues. Deletions cut 5 bases from V and 0 bases from J, with 14 bases between. CDR3 region: CASSLLGPNSNQPQHF. DNA for the CDR3: TGTGCCAGCAGCCTTCTGGGACCGAATAGCAATCAGCCCCAGCATTTT.

The table lists this clone with a few counts. Other DNA sequences in the sample encode the same CDR3. This rearrangement joins TRBV27 to TRBJ2-3, with D hard to call. Trimming stripped 6 bases from V and 2 bases from J, with 6 bases between. The CDR3 consists of 12 residues. Germline values: CDR1 MNHEY, CDR2 SMNVEV (reference sequence). In nucleotides, the CDR3 is TGTGCCAGCAGCCCCGACACAGATACGCAGTATTTT. Translation gives CASSPDTDTQYF.

In regard to this clone: Other DNA sequences in the sample encode the same CDR3. This chain links TRBV9 with TRBJ1-1; D gene uncertain. Between the trimmed V and J ends, which lost 3 bases and 2 bases, there was a span of 5 bases. Germline CDR1 reads SGDLS; CDR2 reads YYNGEE. This CDR3 is 12 amino acids long. As DNA, the CDR3 is TGTGCCAGCAGCGAGGGAAACACTGAAGCTTTCTTT. As protein: CASSEGNTEAFF.

This clone was seen only a few times. This chain links TRBV28 with TRBJ1-2; D not resolved. There are 14 residues in the CDR3. V was shortened by 6 bases and J by 0 bases, with 11 bases between the two germline ends. Germline CDR1 and CDR2: MDHEN and SYDVKM. The CDR3 is CASRAGPANYGYTF. The DNA of the CDR3 is TGTGCCAGCAGGGCAGGACCCGCTAACTATGGCTACACCTTC.

The chain is built from TRBV30 and TRBJ2-7, with D perhaps matching TRBD1 (6 bases). V lost 4 bases and J 5 bases, leaving 18 bases between the germline ends. This CDR3 spans 14 amino acids. Per germline, CDR1 GTSNPN and CDR2 SVGIG (reference sequence). The CDR3 DNA reads as TGTGCCTGGAATGTTGGTTGGGGGCTCAACGAGCAGTACTTC. Protein sequence: CAWNVGWGLNEQYF.

As for this clone: Other DNA sequences in this specimen translate into the identical CDR3. The chain employs TRBV29-1 and TRBJ1-1, with 7 bases identical to TRBD1. The CDR3 extends over 12 amino acids. V was clipped by 4 bases and J by 4 bases; unmatched bases: 3. Germline loops: CDR1 SQVTM, CDR2 ANQGSEA. For the CDR3, the DNA is TGCAGCGTTGGCCCAGGGGGCACTGAAGCTTTCTTT. This translates into CSVGPGGTEAFF.

The chain carries TRBV28 and TRBJ1-4; the D gene is possibly TRBD1 (6 bases). Germline V gives CDR1 MDHEN, CDR2 SYDVKM. With 4 bases removed from V and 8 bases from J, the gap between germline ends came to 11 bases. The CDR3 loop spans 13 amino acids. The CDR3 DNA follows: TGTGCCAGCAGTTGGGGACAAGCCGAAAAACTGTTTTTT. Translation: CASSWGQAEKLFF.

This chain connects TRBV28 to TRBJ1-1; 9 bases are shared with TRBD1. V trimming: 7 bases; J trimming: 8 bases; junction bases outside the gene matches: 5. This CDR3 is built from 12 residues. Germline V gene sequence: CDR1 MDHEN, CDR2 SYDVKM. The CDR3 spells CASNLGQGEAFF. For the CDR3, the DNA is TGTGCCAGCAACCTCGGACAGGGGGAAGCTTTCTTT.

The chain employs TRBV7-8 and TRBJ2-1, with D perhaps matching TRBD1 (6 bases). The CDR3 is 14 amino acids. V was clipped by 4 bases and J by 8 bases, with 15 bases between them. Germline CDR1 SGHVS, CDR2 FQNEAQ. CDR3 in amino acids: CASSSRTEQDEQFF. The CDR3 DNA sequence: TGTGCCAGCAGCTCCAGGACAGAGCAGGATGAGCAGTTCTTC. Filled out from reference TRBV7-8 and TRBJ2-1, the complete variable domain reads GAGVSQSPRYKVAKRGQDVALRCDPISGHVSLFWYQQALGQGPEFLTYFQNEAQLDKSGLPSDRFFAERPEGSVSTLKIQRTQQEDSAVYLCASSSRTEQDEQFFGPGTRLTVL.